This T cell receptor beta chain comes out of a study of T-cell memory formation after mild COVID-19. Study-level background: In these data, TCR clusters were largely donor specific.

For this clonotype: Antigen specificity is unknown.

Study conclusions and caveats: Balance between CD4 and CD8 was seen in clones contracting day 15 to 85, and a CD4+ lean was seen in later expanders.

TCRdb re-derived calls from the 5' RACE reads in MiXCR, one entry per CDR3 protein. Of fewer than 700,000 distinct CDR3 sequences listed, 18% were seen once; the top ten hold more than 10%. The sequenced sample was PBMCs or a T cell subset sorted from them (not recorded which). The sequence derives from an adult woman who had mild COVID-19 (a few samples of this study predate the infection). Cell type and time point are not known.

CDR3 protein: CASRRGGPGLAFHEQYF. The CDR3 nucleotides are TGTGCCAGCAGGAGGGGGGGCCCGGGACTAGCGTTCCACGAGCAGTACTTC. The chain links TRBV6-5 to TRBJ2-7, with 10 bases lining up with TRBD2. The CDR3 runs 17 residues. Trimming cost V 6 bases and J 5 bases; bases outside gene matches: 16. Germline assignment: CDR1 MNHEY and CDR2 SVGAGI.